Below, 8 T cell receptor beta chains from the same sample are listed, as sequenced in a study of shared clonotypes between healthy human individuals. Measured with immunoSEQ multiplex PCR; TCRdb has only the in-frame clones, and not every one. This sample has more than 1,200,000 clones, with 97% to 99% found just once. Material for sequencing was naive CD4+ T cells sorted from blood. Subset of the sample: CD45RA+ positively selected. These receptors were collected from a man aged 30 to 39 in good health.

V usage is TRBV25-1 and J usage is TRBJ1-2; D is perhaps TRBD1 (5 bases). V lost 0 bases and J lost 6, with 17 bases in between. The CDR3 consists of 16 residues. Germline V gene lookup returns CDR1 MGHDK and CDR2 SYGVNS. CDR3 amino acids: CASSEYGQGRKDGYTF. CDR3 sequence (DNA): TGTGCCAGCAGTGAATATGGGCAGGGAAGGAAGGATGGCTACACCTTC.

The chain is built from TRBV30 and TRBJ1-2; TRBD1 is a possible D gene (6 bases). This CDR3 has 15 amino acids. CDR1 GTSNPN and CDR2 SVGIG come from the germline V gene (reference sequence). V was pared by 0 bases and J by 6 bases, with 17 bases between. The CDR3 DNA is TGTGCCTGGAGTGTACTCGAACAGGGAGGTAATGGCTACACCTTC. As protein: CAWSVLEQGGNGYTF.

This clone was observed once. As DNA, the CDR3 is TGTGCCAGCAGCTTTCGTAGCGTCCCCCTAGGGAAGGAGCAGTACTTC. Translation gives CASSFRSVPLGKEQYF. This sequence joins TRBV5-6 and TRBJ2-7; D might be TRBD2 (5 bases). Germline V gene lookup returns CDR1 SGHDT and CDR2 YYEEEE. V was cut by 2 bases and J by 7 bases, with 22 bases left in between. The CDR3 runs 16 residues.

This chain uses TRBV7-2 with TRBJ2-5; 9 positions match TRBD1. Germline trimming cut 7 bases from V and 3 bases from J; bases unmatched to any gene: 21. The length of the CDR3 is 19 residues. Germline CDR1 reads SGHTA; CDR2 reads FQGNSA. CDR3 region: CASTRTGALINPPKETQYF. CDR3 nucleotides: TGTGCCAGCACCCGGACAGGGGCCCTCATAAATCCCCCTAAAGAGACCCAGTACTTC.

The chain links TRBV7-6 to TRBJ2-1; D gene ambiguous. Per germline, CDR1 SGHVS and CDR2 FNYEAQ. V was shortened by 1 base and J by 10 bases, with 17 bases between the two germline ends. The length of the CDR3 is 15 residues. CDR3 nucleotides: TGTGCCAGCAGCTTAGTTGTAATAGGAATGGCGGAGCAGTTCTTC. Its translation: CASSLVVIGMAEQFF.

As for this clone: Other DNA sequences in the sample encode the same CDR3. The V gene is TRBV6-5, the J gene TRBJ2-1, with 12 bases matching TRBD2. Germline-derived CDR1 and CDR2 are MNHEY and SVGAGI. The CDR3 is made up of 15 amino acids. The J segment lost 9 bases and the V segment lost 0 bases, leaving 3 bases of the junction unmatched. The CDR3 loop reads CASSYSTSGSGEQFF. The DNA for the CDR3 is TGTGCCAGCAGTTACTCGACTAGCGGGAGTGGTGAGCAGTTCTTC.

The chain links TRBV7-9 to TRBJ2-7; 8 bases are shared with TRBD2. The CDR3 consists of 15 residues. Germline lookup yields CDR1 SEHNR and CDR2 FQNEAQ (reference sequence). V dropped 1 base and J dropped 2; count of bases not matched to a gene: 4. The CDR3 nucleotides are TGTGCCAGCAGCTTAGAATCGGGAGGGCCCTACGAGCAGTACTTC. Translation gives CASSLESGGPYEQYF.

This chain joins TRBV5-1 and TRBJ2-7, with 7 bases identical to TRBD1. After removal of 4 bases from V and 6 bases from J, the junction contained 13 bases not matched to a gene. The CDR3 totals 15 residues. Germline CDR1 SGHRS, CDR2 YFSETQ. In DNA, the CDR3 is TGCGCCAGCAGCCATCGACAGGGAAGGATGCCCGAGCAGTACTTC. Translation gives CASSHRQGRMPEQYF.